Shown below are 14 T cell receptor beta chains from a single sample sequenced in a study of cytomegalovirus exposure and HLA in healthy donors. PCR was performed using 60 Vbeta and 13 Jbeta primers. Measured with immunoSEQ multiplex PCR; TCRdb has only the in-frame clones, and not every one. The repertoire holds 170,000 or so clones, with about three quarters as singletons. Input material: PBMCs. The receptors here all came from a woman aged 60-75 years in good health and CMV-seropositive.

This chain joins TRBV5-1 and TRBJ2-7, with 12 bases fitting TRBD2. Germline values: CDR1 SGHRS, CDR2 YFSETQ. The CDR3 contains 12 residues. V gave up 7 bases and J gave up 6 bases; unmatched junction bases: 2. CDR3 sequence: CASGLAGIEQYF. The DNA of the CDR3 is TGCGCCAGCGGACTAGCGGGAATCGAGCAGTACTTC. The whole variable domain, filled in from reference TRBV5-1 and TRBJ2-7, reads KAGVTQTPRYLIKTRGQQVTLSCSPISGHRSVSWYQQTPGQGLQFLFEYFSETQRNKGNFPGRFSGRQFSNSRSEMNVSTLELGDSALYLCASGLAGIEQYFGPGTRLTVT.

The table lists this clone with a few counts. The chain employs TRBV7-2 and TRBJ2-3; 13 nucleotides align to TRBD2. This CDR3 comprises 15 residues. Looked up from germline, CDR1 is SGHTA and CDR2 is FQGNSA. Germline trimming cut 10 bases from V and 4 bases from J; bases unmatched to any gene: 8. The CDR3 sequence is CATQLAGGVADTQYF. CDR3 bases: TGTGCCACCCAACTAGCGGGGGGGGTCGCAGATACGCAGTATTTT.

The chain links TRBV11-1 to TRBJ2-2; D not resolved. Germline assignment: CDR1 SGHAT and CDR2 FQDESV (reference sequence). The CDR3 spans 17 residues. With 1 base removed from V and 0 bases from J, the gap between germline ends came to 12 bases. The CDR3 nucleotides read TGTGCCAGCAGCTTAGTTGTGTCTATTTCGAACACCGGGGAGCTGTTTTTT. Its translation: CASSLVVSISNTGELFF.

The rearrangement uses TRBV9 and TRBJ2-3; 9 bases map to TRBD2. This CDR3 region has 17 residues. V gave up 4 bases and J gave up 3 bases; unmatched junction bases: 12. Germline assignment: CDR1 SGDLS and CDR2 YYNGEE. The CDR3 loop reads CASSSPAGGTLTDTQYF. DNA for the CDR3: TGTGCCAGCAGCTCCCCAGCGGGGGGAACTCTAACAGATACGCAGTATTTT.

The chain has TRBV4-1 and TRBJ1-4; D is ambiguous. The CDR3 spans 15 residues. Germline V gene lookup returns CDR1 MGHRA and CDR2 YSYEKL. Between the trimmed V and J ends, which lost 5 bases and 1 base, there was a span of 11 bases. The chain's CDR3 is CASSSGRKTNEKLFF. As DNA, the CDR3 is TGCGCCAGCAGCAGCGGCAGGAAAACTAATGAAAAACTGTTTTTT.

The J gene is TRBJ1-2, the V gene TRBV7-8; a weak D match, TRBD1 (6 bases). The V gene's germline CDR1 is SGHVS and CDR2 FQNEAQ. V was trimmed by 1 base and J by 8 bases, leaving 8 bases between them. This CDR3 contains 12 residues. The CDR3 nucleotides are TGTGCCAGCAGCTTAGTGACAGGAGGCTACACCTTC. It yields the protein CASSLVTGGYTF.

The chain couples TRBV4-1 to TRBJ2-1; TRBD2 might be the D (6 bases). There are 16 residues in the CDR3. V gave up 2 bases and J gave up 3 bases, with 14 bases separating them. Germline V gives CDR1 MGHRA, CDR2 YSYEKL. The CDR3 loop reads CASSQLTGLIYNEQFF. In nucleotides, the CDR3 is TGCGCCAGCAGCCAACTCACGGGACTCATCTACAATGAGCAGTTCTTC.

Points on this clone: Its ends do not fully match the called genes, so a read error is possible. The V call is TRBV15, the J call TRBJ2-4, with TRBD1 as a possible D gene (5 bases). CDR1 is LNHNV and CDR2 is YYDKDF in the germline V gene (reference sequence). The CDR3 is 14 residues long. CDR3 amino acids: CATSRDRVQNSQYF. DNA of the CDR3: TGTGCCACCAGCAGAGACAGGGTCCAAAACAGTCAGTACTTC.

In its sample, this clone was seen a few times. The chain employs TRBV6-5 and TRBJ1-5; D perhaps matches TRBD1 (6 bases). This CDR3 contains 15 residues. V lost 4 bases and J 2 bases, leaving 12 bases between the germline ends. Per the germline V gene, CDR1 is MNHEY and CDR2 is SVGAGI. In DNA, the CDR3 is TGTGCCAGCAGTTCAGGGGTTATCGGCAATCAGCCCCAGCATTTT. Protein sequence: CASSSGVIGNQPQHF.

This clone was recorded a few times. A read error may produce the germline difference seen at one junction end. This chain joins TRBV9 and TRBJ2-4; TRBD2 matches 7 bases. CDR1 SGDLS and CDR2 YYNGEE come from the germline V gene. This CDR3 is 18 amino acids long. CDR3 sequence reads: CARADREEKKIAKNSQYF. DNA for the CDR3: TGTGCCAGAGCAGACCGGGAGGAAAAAAAGATAGCCAAAAACAGTCAGTACTTC.

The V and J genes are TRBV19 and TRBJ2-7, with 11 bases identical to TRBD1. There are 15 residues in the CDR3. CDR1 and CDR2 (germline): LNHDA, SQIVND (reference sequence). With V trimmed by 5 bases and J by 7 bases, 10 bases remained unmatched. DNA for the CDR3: TGTGCCAGTAGTTTAGCCGGGACAGGGGGAGAGGAGCAGTACTTC. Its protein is CASSLAGTGGEEQYF.

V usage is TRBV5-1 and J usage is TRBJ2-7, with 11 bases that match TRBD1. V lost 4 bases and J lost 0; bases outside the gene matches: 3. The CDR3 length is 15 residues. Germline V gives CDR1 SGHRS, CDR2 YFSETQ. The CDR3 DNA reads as TGCGCCAGCAGCGCGGGGACAGGGGGCTCCTACGAGCAGTACTTC. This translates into CASSAGTGGSYEQYF.

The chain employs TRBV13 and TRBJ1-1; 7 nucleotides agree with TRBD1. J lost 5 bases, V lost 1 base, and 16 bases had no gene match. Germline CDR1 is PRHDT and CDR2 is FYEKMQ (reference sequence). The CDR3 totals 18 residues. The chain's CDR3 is CASSLVRTGQFSSTEAFF. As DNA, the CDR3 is TGTGCCAGCAGCTTAGTCCGGACAGGCCAGTTCTCGAGTACTGAAGCTTTCTTT.

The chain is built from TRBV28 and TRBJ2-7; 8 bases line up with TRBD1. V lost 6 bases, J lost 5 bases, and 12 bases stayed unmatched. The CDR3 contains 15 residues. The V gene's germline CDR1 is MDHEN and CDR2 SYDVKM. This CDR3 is CASSPSGTGTHEQYF. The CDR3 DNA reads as TGTGCCAGCAGCCCATCCGGGACAGGTACCCACGAGCAGTACTTC.